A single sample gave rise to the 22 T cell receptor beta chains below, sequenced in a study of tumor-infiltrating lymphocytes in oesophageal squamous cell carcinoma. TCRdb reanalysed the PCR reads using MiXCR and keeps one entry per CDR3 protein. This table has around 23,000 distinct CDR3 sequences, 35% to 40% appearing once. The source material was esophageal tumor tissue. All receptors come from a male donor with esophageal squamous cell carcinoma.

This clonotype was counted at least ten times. The CDR3 coding sequence is TGTGCCAGTAGTATCAGACAGGGCAGCGAGCAGTACTTC. Translating gives CASSIRQGSEQYF. The chain joins TRBV19 to TRBJ2-1; 7 bases line up with TRBD1. The end of the DNA aligns better with TRBJ2-7, so the J call may be wrong. This CDR3 has 13 amino acids. Germline V gene data show CDR1 as LNHDA and CDR2 as SQIVND (reference sequence).

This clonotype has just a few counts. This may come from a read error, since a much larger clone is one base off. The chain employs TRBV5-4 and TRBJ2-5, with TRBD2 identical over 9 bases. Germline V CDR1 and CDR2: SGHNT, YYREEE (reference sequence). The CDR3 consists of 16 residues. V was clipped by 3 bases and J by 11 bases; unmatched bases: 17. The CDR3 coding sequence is TGTGCCAGCAGCTCTACAGCGGGAGGACTCTACAATGAGCAGTACTTC. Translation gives CASSSTAGGLYNEQYF.

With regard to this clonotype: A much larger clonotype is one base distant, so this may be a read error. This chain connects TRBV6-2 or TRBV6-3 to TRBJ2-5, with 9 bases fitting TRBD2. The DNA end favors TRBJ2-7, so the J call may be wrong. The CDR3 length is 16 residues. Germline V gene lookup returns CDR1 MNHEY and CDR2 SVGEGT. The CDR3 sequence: CASSYSPWRGGPEQYF. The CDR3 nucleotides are TGTGCCAGCAGTTACTCCCCTTGGCGGGGGGGCCCCGAGCAGTACTTC.

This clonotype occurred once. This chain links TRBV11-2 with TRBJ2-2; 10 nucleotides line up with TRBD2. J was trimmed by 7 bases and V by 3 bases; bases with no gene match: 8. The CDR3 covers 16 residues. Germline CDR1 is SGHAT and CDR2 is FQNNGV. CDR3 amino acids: CASSFRAGGPVGELFF. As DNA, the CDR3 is TGTGCCAGCAGCTTCCGAGCGGGGGGGCCTGTCGGGGAGCTGTTTTTT. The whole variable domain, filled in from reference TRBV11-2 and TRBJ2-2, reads EAGVAQSPRYKIIEKRQSVAFWCNPISGHATLYWYQQILGQGPKLLIQFQNNGVVDDSQLPKDRFSAERLKGVDSTLKIQPAKLEDSAVYLCASSFRAGGPVGELFFGEGSRLTVL.

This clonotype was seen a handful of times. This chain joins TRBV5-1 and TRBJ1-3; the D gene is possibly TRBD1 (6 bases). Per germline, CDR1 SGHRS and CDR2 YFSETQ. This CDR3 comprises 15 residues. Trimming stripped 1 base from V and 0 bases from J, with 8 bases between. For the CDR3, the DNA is TGCGCCAGCAGCTTGCAGGGGAGCTCTGGAAACACCATATATTTT. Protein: CASSLQGSSGNTIYF.

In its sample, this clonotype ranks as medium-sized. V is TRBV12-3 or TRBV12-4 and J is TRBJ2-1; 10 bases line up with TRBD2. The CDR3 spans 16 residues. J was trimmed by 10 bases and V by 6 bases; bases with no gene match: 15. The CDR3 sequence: CASRRTSGQGDQEQFF. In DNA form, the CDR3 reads TGTGCCAGCAGAAGGACTAGCGGCCAAGGGGACCAGGAGCAGTTCTTC.

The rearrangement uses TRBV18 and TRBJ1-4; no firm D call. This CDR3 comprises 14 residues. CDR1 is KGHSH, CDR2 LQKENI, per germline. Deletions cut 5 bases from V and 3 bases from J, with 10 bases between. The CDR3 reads CASSATTSNEKLFF. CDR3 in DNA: TGTGCCAGCTCAGCGACAACCTCTAATGAAAAACTGTTTTTT.

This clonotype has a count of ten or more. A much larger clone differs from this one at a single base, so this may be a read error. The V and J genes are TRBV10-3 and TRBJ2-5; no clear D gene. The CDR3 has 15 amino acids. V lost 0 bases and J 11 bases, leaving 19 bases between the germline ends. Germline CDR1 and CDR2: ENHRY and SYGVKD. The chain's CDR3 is CAISESHSKGNEQYF. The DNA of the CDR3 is TGTGCCATCAGTGAGTCGCACAGCAAGGGCAATGAGCAGTACTTC.

CDR3 region: CSARVTGGSETQYF. The CDR3 DNA is TGCAGTGCTAGAGTAACAGGGGGGTCGGAGACCCAGTACTTC. This chain links TRBV20-1 with TRBJ2-5; 8 nucleotides align to TRBD1. This CDR3 has 14 residues. Germline V gives CDR1 DFQATT, CDR2 SNEGSKA (reference sequence). V lost 1 base, J lost 5 bases, and 6 bases stayed unmatched.

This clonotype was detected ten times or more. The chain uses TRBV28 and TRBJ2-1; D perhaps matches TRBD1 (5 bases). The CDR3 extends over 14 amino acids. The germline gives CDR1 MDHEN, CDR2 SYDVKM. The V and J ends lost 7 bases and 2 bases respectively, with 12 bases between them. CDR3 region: CASMSLGAYNEQFF. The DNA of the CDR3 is TGTGCCAGCATGTCGCTAGGGGCCTACAATGAGCAGTTCTTC.

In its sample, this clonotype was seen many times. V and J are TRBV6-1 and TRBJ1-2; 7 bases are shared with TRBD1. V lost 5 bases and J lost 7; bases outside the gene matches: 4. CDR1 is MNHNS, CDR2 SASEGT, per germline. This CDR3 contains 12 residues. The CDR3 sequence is CASSQQGSGYTF. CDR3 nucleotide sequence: TGTGCCAGCAGTCAACAGGGGTCTGGCTACACCTTC.

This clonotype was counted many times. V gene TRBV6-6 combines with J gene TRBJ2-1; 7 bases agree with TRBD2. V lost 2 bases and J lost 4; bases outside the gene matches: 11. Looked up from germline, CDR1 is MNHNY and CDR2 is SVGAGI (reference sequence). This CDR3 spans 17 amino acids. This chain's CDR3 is CASSYAAAGWEYNEQFF. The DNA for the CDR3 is TGTGCCAGCAGTTACGCCGCAGCGGGGTGGGAATACAATGAGCAGTTCTTC.

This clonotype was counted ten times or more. CDR3 sequence: CASSFYLRDRGDNEQFF. The CDR3 DNA sequence: TGTGCCAGCAGCTTTTACCTCCGGGACAGGGGGGACAATGAGCAGTTCTTC. The gene calls are TRBV13 and TRBJ2-1, with TRBD1 matching 11 bases. V gave up 3 bases and J gave up 5 bases; unmatched junction bases: 9. Looked up from germline, CDR1 is PRHDT and CDR2 is FYEKMQ (reference sequence). This CDR3 contains 17 residues.

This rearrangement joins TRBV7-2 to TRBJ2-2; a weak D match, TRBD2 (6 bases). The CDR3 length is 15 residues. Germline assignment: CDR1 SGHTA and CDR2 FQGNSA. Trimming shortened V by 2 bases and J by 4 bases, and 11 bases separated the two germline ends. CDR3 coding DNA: TGTGCCAGCAGCTTACGTCTTAGCGGCACCGGGGAGCTGTTTTTT. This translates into CASSLRLSGTGELFF. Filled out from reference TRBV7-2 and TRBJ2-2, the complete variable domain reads GAGVSQSPSNKVTEKGKDVELRCDPISGHTALYWYRQSLGQGLEFLIYFQGNSAPDKSGLPSDRFSAERTGGSVSTLTIQRTQQEDSAVYLCASSLRLSGTGELFFGEGSRLTVL.

CDR3 region: CAWSTNFRGGTDTQYF. The DNA of the CDR3 is TGTGCCTGGAGTACCAATTTTAGGGGGGGGACAGATACGCAGTATTTT. The gene calls are TRBV30 and TRBJ2-3; maybe TRBD2 (7 bases). The V gene lost 2 bases and the J gene lost 3 bases, with 18 bases spanning the gap. The CDR3 consists of 16 residues. Germline V gives CDR1 GTSNPN, CDR2 SVGIG (reference sequence).

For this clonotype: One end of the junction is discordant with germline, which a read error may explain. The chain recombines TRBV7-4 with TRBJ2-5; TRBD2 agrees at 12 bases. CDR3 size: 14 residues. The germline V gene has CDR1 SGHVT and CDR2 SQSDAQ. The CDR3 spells CASSLATSGSRGFF. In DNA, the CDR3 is TGTGCCAGCAGCTTAGCGACTAGCGGGAGTAGGGGCTTCTTC.

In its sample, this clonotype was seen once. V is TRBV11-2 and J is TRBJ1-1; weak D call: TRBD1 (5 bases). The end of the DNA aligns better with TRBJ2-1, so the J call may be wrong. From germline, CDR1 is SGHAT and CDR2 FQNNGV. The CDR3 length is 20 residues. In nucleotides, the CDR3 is TGTGCCAGCAGCTTAGTGTTCCGCGGTGGTGCAGGGCGCTCCTACAATGAGCAGTTCTTC. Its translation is CASSLVFRGGAGRSYNEQFF.

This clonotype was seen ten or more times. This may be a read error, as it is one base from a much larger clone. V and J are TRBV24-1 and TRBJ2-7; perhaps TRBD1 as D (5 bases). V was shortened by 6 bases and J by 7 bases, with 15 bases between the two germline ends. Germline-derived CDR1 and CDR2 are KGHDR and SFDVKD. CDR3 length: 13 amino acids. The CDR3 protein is CATSRQGYNEQYF. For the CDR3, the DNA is TGTGCCACCAGTCGGCAGGGTTACAATGAGCAGTACTTC.

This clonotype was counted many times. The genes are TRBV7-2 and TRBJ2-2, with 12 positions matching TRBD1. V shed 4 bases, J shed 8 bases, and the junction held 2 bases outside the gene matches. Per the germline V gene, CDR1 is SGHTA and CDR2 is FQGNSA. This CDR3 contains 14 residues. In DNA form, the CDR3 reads TGTGCCAGCAGCTGGGGACAGGGGGCGGGGGAGCTGTTTTTT. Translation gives CASSWGQGAGELFF.

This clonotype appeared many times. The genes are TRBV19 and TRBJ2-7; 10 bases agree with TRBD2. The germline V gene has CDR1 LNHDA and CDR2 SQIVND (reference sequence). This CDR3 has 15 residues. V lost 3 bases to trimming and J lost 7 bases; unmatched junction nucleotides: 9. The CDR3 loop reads CASSIKAGGPQEQYF. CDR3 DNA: TGTGCCAGTAGTATCAAAGCGGGAGGGCCGCAAGAGCAGTACTTC.

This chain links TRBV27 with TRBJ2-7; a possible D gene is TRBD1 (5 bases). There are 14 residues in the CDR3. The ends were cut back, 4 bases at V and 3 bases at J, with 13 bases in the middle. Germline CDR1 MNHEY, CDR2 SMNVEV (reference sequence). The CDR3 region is CASSYQGTNYEQYF. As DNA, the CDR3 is TGTGCCAGCAGTTATCAGGGAACCAACTACGAGCAGTACTTC.

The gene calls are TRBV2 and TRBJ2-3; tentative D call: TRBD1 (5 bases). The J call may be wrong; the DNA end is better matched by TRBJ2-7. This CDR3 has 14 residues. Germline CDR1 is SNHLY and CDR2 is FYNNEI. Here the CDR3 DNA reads TGTGCCAGCAGTGAAGGCCTGCAGGGTCACGAGCAGTACTTC. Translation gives CASSEGLQGHEQYF.